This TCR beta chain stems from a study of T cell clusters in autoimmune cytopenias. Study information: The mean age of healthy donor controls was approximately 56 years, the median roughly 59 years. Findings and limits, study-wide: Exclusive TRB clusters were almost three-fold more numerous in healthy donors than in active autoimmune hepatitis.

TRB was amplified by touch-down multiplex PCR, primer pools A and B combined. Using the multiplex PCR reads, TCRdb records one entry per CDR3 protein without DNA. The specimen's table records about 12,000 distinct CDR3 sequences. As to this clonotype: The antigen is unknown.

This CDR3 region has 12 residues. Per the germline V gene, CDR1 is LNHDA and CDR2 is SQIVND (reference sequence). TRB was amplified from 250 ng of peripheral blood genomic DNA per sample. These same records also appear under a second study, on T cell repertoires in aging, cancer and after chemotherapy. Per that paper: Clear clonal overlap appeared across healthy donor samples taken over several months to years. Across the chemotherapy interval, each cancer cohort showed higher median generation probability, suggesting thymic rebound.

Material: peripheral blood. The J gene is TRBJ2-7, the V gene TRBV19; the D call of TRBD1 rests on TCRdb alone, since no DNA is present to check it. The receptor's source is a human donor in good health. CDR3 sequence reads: CASRQGIDEQYF.